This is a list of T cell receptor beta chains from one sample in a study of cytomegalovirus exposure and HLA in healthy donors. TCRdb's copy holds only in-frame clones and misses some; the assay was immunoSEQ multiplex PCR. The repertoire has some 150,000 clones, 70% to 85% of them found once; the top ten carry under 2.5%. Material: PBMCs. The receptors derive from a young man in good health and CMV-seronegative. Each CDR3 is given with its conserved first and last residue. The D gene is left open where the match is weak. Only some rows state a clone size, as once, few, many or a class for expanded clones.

CDR3nt: TGTGCCAGCAGCTTCTCCGGGACAGGGGTAGATTACGAGCAGTACTTC
CDR3aa: CASSFSGTGVDYEQYF
j_gene: TRBJ2-7
d_gene: TRBD1
v_gene: TRBV5-4
abundance: -

CDR3nt: TGTGCCAGCAGCTCCCGACAGGGGAGGATCTACGAGCAGTACTTC
CDR3aa: CASSSRQGRIYEQYF
j_gene: TRBJ2-7
d_gene: TRBD1
v_gene: TRBV6-6
abundance: few

CDR3nt: TGTGCCAGCAGGACAGGGGGCTCGGATGAAAAACTGTTTTTT
CDR3aa: CASRTGGSDEKLFF
j_gene: TRBJ1-4
d_gene: TRBD1
v_gene: TRBV2
abundance: once

CDR3nt: TGTGCCAGCAGGCCCTTTCGCGGAGTGAAACTGGAAACTGAAGCTTTCTTT
CDR3aa: CASRPFRGVKLETEAFF
j_gene: TRBJ1-1
d_gene: -
v_gene: TRBV27
abundance: -

CDR3nt: TGTGCCAGCAGTTGGGAGGGTTACACAGATACGCAGTATTTT
CDR3aa: CASSWEGYTDTQYF
j_gene: TRBJ2-3
d_gene: TRBD2
v_gene: TRBV28
abundance: -

CDR3nt: TGTGCCAGCAGCAAAGGTGGTCGTAGCTCCTACGAGCAGTACTTC
CDR3aa: CASSKGGRSSYEQYF
j_gene: TRBJ2-7
d_gene: -
v_gene: TRBV21-1
abundance: -

CDR3nt: TGTGCCAGCAGTGAAGCGATTGGCCCCCAGCATTTT
CDR3aa: CASSEAIGPQHF
j_gene: TRBJ1-5
d_gene: -
v_gene: TRBV2
abundance: once

CDR3nt: TGCGCCAGCAGCTTGGAGGGGAACCCGGATCAGCCCCAGCATTTT
CDR3aa: CASSLEGNPDQPQHF
j_gene: TRBJ1-5
d_gene: -
v_gene: TRBV5-1
abundance: few

CDR3nt: TGTGCCAGCAGCCCATCCGGGACAGGCAGCTACGAGCAGTACTTC
CDR3aa: CASSPSGTGSYEQYF
j_gene: TRBJ2-7
d_gene: TRBD1
v_gene: TRBV7-9
abundance: -

CDR3nt: TGTGCCAGCTCACCTGCAGCGGGGCAGAGCTACGAGCAGTACTTC
CDR3aa: CASSPAAGQSYEQYF
j_gene: TRBJ2-7
d_gene: TRBD2
v_gene: TRBV18
abundance: -

CDR3nt: TGTGCCAGCAGCCGTACAACTAGCGGGGCCTGGGGTGGGACAGATACGCAGTATTTT
CDR3aa: CASSRTTSGAWGGTDTQYF
j_gene: TRBJ2-3
d_gene: TRBD2
v_gene: TRBV7-9
abundance: once

CDR3nt: TGTGCCAGCAGTTTAGCCCGACAGGGGGAAGCTTTCTTT
CDR3aa: CASSLARQGEAFF
j_gene: TRBJ1-1
d_gene: TRBD1
v_gene: TRBV28
abundance: -

CDR3nt: TGTGCCAGCAGCCCTGGACTAGCGGGGGGAGATACGCAGTATTTT
CDR3aa: CASSPGLAGGDTQYF
j_gene: TRBJ2-3
d_gene: TRBD2
v_gene: TRBV7-9
abundance: -

CDR3nt: TGTGCCAGCAGTACCGGGACAGTGAACACTGAAGCTTTCTTT
CDR3aa: CASSTGTVNTEAFF
j_gene: TRBJ1-1
d_gene: TRBD1
v_gene: TRBV2
abundance: few

CDR3nt: TGTGCCAGCAGCTTGACGGTAACTGGGGCCAACGTCCTGACTTTC
CDR3aa: CASSLTVTGANVLTF
j_gene: TRBJ2-6
d_gene: -
v_gene: TRBV5-4
abundance: -

CDR3nt: TGTGCCAGCAGCGTAGTACAGGGCGGGGAGCTGTTTTTT
CDR3aa: CASSVVQGGELFF
j_gene: TRBJ2-2
d_gene: -
v_gene: TRBV9
abundance: few

CDR3nt: TGTGCCAGCAGCCTACTCGGGTCAACTAATGAAAAACTGTTTTTT
CDR3aa: CASSLLGSTNEKLFF
j_gene: TRBJ1-4
d_gene: -
v_gene: TRBV7-8
abundance: -

CDR3nt: TGTGCCAGCATGGGGGCGGATTCCTACGAGCAGTACTTC
CDR3aa: CASMGADSYEQYF
j_gene: TRBJ2-7
d_gene: -
v_gene: TRBV6-5
abundance: -

CDR3nt: TGTGCCAGCAGGGGGACAGGGGACTCCTACGAGCAGTACTTC
CDR3aa: CASRGTGDSYEQYF
j_gene: TRBJ2-7
d_gene: TRBD1
v_gene: TRBV6-1
abundance: -

CDR3nt: TGTGCCAGCAGTTGGGACAGCCGTTTAGTCTCACCCCTCCACTTT
CDR3aa: CASSWDSRLVSPLHF
j_gene: TRBJ1-6
d_gene: TRBD1
v_gene: TRBV28
abundance: few

CDR3nt: TGTGCCAGCAGCCCTAGGGACAGGGGATATGGCTACACCTTC
CDR3aa: CASSPRDRGYGYTF
j_gene: TRBJ1-2
d_gene: TRBD1
v_gene: TRBV5-4
abundance: -

CDR3nt: TGTGCCAGCAGCTACACAGGGACCGGTAATGAAAAACTGTTTTTT
CDR3aa: CASSYTGTGNEKLFF
j_gene: TRBJ1-4
d_gene: -
v_gene: TRBV5-5
abundance: -

CDR3nt: TGTGCCAGCAGTCCCCAATGGGGCAGGGAAGAGACCCAGTACTTC
CDR3aa: CASSPQWGREETQYF
j_gene: TRBJ2-5
d_gene: -
v_gene: TRBV27
abundance: -

CDR3nt: TGTGCCAGCACCTCAGGGTTGGGAGGTCAGCCCCAGCATTTT
CDR3aa: CASTSGLGGQPQHF
j_gene: TRBJ1-5
d_gene: -
v_gene: TRBV12-1
abundance: -

CDR3nt: TGCAGCGTTCAGGATGGGTATGGCTACACCTTC
CDR3aa: CSVQDGYGYTF
j_gene: TRBJ1-2
d_gene: -
v_gene: TRBV29-1
abundance: -

CDR3nt: TGTGCCAGCAGTTTTCGGGGGGTGATTCAAGAGACCCAGTACTTC
CDR3aa: CASSFRGVIQETQYF
j_gene: TRBJ2-5
d_gene: TRBD2
v_gene: TRBV5-6
abundance: -

CDR3nt: TGTGCCAGCAGTTTTTTGCGGGACTATGGCTACACCTTC
CDR3aa: CASSFLRDYGYTF
j_gene: TRBJ1-2
d_gene: -
v_gene: TRBV27
abundance: -

CDR3nt: TGTGCCAGCAGTTTCAGAGGGGGCGGTCAGCCCCAGCATTTT
CDR3aa: CASSFRGGGQPQHF
j_gene: TRBJ1-5
d_gene: TRBD1
v_gene: TRBV28
abundance: -

CDR3nt: TGTGCCAGCAGTGAAGCGCTTCGGGGCACTGAAGCTTTCTTT
CDR3aa: CASSEALRGTEAFF
j_gene: TRBJ1-1
d_gene: -
v_gene: TRBV2
abundance: -

CDR3nt: TGCGCCAGCAGCGATACACCGACTCCCGGAGGGGAGACCCAGTACTTC
CDR3aa: CASSDTPTPGGETQYF
j_gene: TRBJ2-5
d_gene: -
v_gene: TRBV23-1
abundance: -

CDR3nt: TGCAGCGTGTTGGACAGGGTCTACGAGCAGTACTTC
CDR3aa: CSVLDRVYEQYF
j_gene: TRBJ2-7
d_gene: TRBD1
v_gene: TRBV29-1
abundance: -

CDR3nt: TGTGCCAGCAGTTACTCAAGGAGCCAAGAGACCCAGTACTTC
CDR3aa: CASSYSRSQETQYF
j_gene: TRBJ2-5
d_gene: -
v_gene: TRBV6-6
abundance: -

CDR3nt: TGCGCCAGCAGCCTAGGACAGGGGAATATTGGGAACACTGAAGCTTTCTTT
CDR3aa: CASSLGQGNIGNTEAFF
j_gene: TRBJ1-1
d_gene: TRBD1
v_gene: TRBV5-1
abundance: -

CDR3nt: TGTGCCAGCAGTGCCCAGTCCACCGGGGAGCTGTTTTTT
CDR3aa: CASSAQSTGELFF
j_gene: TRBJ2-2
d_gene: -
v_gene: TRBV6-4
abundance: -

CDR3nt: TGCAGCTTTTCCGGGACAACGAACACTGAAGCTTTCTTT
CDR3aa: CSFSGTTNTEAFF
j_gene: TRBJ1-1
d_gene: -
v_gene: TRBV29-1
abundance: -

CDR3nt: TGTGCTAGCAGCAGGACTAGCGGTTACAATGAGCAGTTCTTC
CDR3aa: CASSRTSGYNEQFF
j_gene: TRBJ2-1
d_gene: TRBD2
v_gene: TRBV7-7
abundance: -

CDR3nt: TGTGCCAGCAGACGAGGACTGAAATCCTACGAGCAGTACTTC
CDR3aa: CASRRGLKSYEQYF
j_gene: TRBJ2-7
d_gene: -
v_gene: TRBV6-6
abundance: -

CDR3nt: TGTGCCAGCAGCTCGGCAGGGGGCTTAGGCGGGGAGCTGTTTTTT
CDR3aa: CASSSAGGLGGELFF
j_gene: TRBJ2-2
d_gene: TRBD1
v_gene: TRBV7-3
abundance: -

CDR3nt: TGTGCCAGCAGCAGGGGGACCTACGAGCAGTACTTC
CDR3aa: CASSRGTYEQYF
j_gene: TRBJ2-7
d_gene: TRBD1
v_gene: TRBV6-1
abundance: -

CDR3nt: TGTGCCAGCAGTTACAACACCGGGGAGACCCAGTACTTC
CDR3aa: CASSYNTGETQYF
j_gene: TRBJ2-5
d_gene: -
v_gene: TRBV2
abundance: -

CDR3nt: TGTGCCAGCAGCACTCACGCGGGGGACACAGATACGCAGTATTTT
CDR3aa: CASSTHAGDTDTQYF
j_gene: TRBJ2-3
d_gene: TRBD2
v_gene: TRBV7-6
abundance: once

CDR3nt: TGTGCCAGCAGTACGACAGGGGGCGTCCAAGAGACCCAGTACTTC
CDR3aa: CASSTTGGVQETQYF
j_gene: TRBJ2-5
d_gene: TRBD1
v_gene: TRBV6-5
abundance: few

CDR3nt: TGTGCCAGTATCAGCGGCTCCTACGAGCAGTACTTC
CDR3aa: CASISGSYEQYF
j_gene: TRBJ2-7
d_gene: -
v_gene: TRBV19
abundance: once

CDR3nt: TGTGCCTGGAGCCTAAACGTTAATGAAAAACTGTTTTTT
CDR3aa: CAWSLNVNEKLFF
j_gene: TRBJ1-4
d_gene: -
v_gene: TRBV30
abundance: once

CDR3nt: TGTGCCAGCAGCTCAGGGGCTGGGGCCAACGTCCTGACTTTC
CDR3aa: CASSSGAGANVLTF
j_gene: TRBJ2-6
d_gene: -
v_gene: TRBV9
abundance: -

CDR3nt: TGTGCCAGCAGTTCGGGACAGGTATTCGGTGATACGCAGTATTTT
CDR3aa: CASSSGQVFGDTQYF
j_gene: TRBJ2-3
d_gene: TRBD1
v_gene: TRBV6-6
abundance: -

CDR3nt: TGTGCCAGCAGTGTCTGGGCGGGGGCGGGTTCAGAGCAGTACTTC
CDR3aa: CASSVWAGAGSEQYF
j_gene: TRBJ2-7
d_gene: -
v_gene: TRBV6-4
abundance: few

CDR3nt: TGTGCCAGCAGTTCGGACAGGGACACAAGCTCCTACGAGCAGTACTTC
CDR3aa: CASSSDRDTSSYEQYF
j_gene: TRBJ2-7
d_gene: TRBD1
v_gene: TRBV28
abundance: -

CDR3nt: TGTGCCAGCTCCCCAGCTGGACAGGGTAACTATGGCTACACCTTC
CDR3aa: CASSPAGQGNYGYTF
j_gene: TRBJ1-2
d_gene: TRBD1
v_gene: TRBV18
abundance: -

CDR3nt: TGCGCCAGCAGCCAAGGGTCCGGGGACACTGAAGCTTTCTTT
CDR3aa: CASSQGSGDTEAFF
j_gene: TRBJ1-1
d_gene: -
v_gene: TRBV4-3
abundance: -

CDR3nt: TGTGCAAGTCGCCCACAGCTGCCCCATGATCAGCCCCAGCATTTT
CDR3aa: CASRPQLPHDQPQHF
j_gene: TRBJ1-5
d_gene: -
v_gene: TRBV12-2
abundance: few

CDR3nt: TGTGCCAGCAGACTCGCGGGGGGGCCGCAAGAGACCCAGTACTTC
CDR3aa: CASRLAGGPQETQYF
j_gene: TRBJ2-5
d_gene: TRBD2
v_gene: TRBV6-6
abundance: -

CDR3nt: TGTGCCAGCAGCTTATCCCCCGGGGAGAACACTGAAGCTTTCTTT
CDR3aa: CASSLSPGENTEAFF
j_gene: TRBJ1-1
d_gene: -
v_gene: TRBV9
abundance: -

CDR3nt: TGTGCCAGCAGAACTGGGCCGGGACAGGGGTTTGGCTACACCTTC
CDR3aa: CASRTGPGQGFGYTF
j_gene: TRBJ1-2
d_gene: TRBD1
v_gene: TRBV6-1
abundance: -

CDR3nt: TGTGCCAGCACCGGGGTTGGTGGCTACACCTTC
CDR3aa: CASTGVGGYTF
j_gene: TRBJ1-2
d_gene: -
v_gene: TRBV6-5
abundance: -

CDR3nt: TGTGCCAGTAGTCCGAGACAGAGCTCCTATAATTCACCCCTCCACTTT
CDR3aa: CASSPRQSSYNSPLHF
j_gene: TRBJ1-6
d_gene: -
v_gene: TRBV19
abundance: -

CDR3nt: TGTGCCACCAGCAAATTCTTAGGGGACAGCTCTGGAAACACCATATATTTT
CDR3aa: CATSKFLGDSSGNTIYF
j_gene: TRBJ1-3
d_gene: TRBD1
v_gene: TRBV15
abundance: -